The 3 T cell receptor beta chains listed next were all sequenced from one sample in a study of T cell responses to AZD1222 COVID-19 vaccine. Assay used: immunoSEQ multiplex PCR; TCRdb lists only in-frame clones, some missing. The table lists some 63,000 clones, 89% of them singletons. The sequencing here drew on peripheral blood, taken 28 days after the second AZD1222 dose. The receptors derive from an adult who received the AZD1222 COVID-19 vaccine.

The chain employs TRBV4-1 and TRBJ2-7; D is unresolved. Deletions cut 1 base from V and 3 bases from J, with 10 bases between. CDR1 and CDR2 from the germline V gene are MGHRA and YSYEKL. This CDR3 has 14 amino acids. The CDR3 loop is CASSQGASFYEQYF. In nucleotides, the CDR3 is TGCGCCAGCAGCCAAGGGGCCTCATTCTACGAGCAGTACTTC.

Here the CDR3 reads CASSPNTIGGGGTDTQYF. The CDR3 DNA reads TGTGCCAGCTCACCGAACACTATTGGTGGCGGGGGCACAGATACGCAGTATTTT. V gene TRBV18 combines with J gene TRBJ2-3; TRBD2 is a possible D gene (6 bases). This CDR3 spans 18 amino acids. V was shortened by 3 bases and J by 1 base, with 20 bases between the two germline ends. From germline, CDR1 is KGHSH and CDR2 LQKENI.

The V gene is TRBV27, the J gene TRBJ1-1; 12 nucleotides line up with TRBD1. The germline V gene encodes CDR1 MNHEY and CDR2 SMNVEV (reference sequence). V trimming: 6 bases; J trimming: 4 bases; junction bases outside the gene matches: 6. The CDR3 runs 15 residues. The DNA for the CDR3 is TGTGCCAGCAGGCGGGACAGGGGGCGCTTCACTGAAGCTTTCTTT. Protein sequence: CASRRDRGRFTEAFF.